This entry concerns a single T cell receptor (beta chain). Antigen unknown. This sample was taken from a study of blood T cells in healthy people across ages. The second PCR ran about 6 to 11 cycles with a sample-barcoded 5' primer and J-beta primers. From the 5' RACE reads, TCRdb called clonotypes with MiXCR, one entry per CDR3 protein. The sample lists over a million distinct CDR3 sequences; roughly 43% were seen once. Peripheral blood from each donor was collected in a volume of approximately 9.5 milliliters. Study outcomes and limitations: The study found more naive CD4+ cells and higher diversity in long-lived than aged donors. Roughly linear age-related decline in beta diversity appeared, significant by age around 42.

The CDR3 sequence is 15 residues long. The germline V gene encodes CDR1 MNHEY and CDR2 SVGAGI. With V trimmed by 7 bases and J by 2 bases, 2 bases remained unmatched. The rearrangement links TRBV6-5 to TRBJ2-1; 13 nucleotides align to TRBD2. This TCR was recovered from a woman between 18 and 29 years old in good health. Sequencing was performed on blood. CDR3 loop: CASNGLAGAYNEQFF. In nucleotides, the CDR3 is TGTGCCAGCAACGGACTAGCGGGAGCCTACAATGAGCAGTTCTTC.